The 5 T cell receptor beta chains below were found in one sample sequenced in a study of low-dose radiotherapy and immunotherapy resistance in tumors. Time point noted: before trial treatment. Primers used for first-strand cDNA, a TRAV- and TRBV-specific set, covered both alpha and beta chains. It was with a constant-region primer and a V-primer adapter that TCRs were amplified over around 18 PCR cycles. TCRdb re-derived calls from the reads in MiXCR, one entry per CDR3 protein. Here the sample spans tens of thousands of distinct CDR3 sequences, 15% to 20% being singletons. The source was PBMCs, collected before treatment. Receptors were obtained from a male donor with prostate cancer.

This clonotype occurred many times. Germline and junction disagree at one end, which may indicate a read error. V usage is TRBV11-2 and J usage is TRBJ1-1; D not certain. Germline values: CDR1 SGHAT, CDR2 FQNNGV. This CDR3 contains 13 residues. The CDR3 loop is CASSLERPSAPVF. Here the CDR3 DNA reads TGTGCCAGCAGCTTAGAGAGGCCTTCAGCTCCAGTCTTT.

This clonotype appeared many times. The gene calls are TRBV4-2 and TRBJ2-1, with D unclear. This CDR3 has 14 amino acids. CDR1 LGHNA and CDR2 YNFKEQ come from the germline V gene. V gave up 1 base and J gave up 10 bases, with 14 bases separating them. This chain's CDR3 is CASSQAAMAREQFF. Here the CDR3 DNA reads TGTGCCAGCAGCCAAGCGGCAATGGCCAGGGAGCAGTTCTTC.

This clonotype was seen at least ten times. The chain carries TRBV5-1 and TRBJ1-2, with D maybe TRBD1 (5 bases). The CDR3 loop spans 14 amino acids. The germline V gene has CDR1 SGHRS and CDR2 YFSETQ. The V gene lost 4 bases and the J gene lost 4 bases, with 14 bases spanning the gap. The CDR3 reads CASSPNRPSYGYTF. CDR3 nucleotide sequence: TGCGCCAGCAGCCCCAACAGGCCTAGCTATGGCTACACCTTC.

On this clonotype: It differs at one base from a far larger clone, so likely a read error. This rearrangement joins TRBV6-1 to TRBJ2-7; 8 nucleotides line up with TRBD2. J lost 2 bases, V lost 9 bases, and 12 bases had no gene match. The length of the CDR3 is 15 residues. Germline V lookup: CDR1 MNHNS, CDR2 SASEGT. The CDR3 spells CARSSSGLGPYEQYF. The CDR3 DNA follows: TGTGCCAGAAGTTCGTCGGGACTAGGGCCCTACGAGCAGTACTTC.

This clonotype was found many times. The gene calls are TRBV6-4 and TRBJ1-5; 7 bases fit TRBD1. Germline CDR1 MRHNA, CDR2 SNTAGT. This CDR3 is built from 20 residues. V dropped 3 bases and J dropped 0; count of bases not matched to a gene: 17. The chain's CDR3 is CASSDPGRGTAIDSNQPQHF. CDR3 DNA: TGTGCCAGCAGTGATCCTGGGCGCGGGACAGCCATAGATAGCAATCAGCCCCAGCATTTT.